This T cell receptor (beta chain) was sequenced in a study of patients and donors after allogeneic stem cell transplantation. This clonotype was observed a few times. MiXCR was run by TCRdb on the RT-PCR reads, yielding one entry per CDR3 protein. The data contain roughly 940,000 distinct CDR3 sequences, 15% to 20% of them singletons. V trimming: 0 bases; J trimming: 7 bases; junction bases outside the gene matches: 5. From germline, CDR1 is SGHVS and CDR2 FNYEAQ. This CDR3 region has 16 residues. This clonotype originated in a human donor who was either an allogeneic HSCT recipient or a stem cell or donor lymphocyte infusion donor (not recorded which). It is not recorded whose cells these are; they may come from a transplant donor. Sequencing was performed on blood, either unsorted or a sorted T cell fraction (not recorded which). V and J are TRBV7-6 and TRBJ2-1, with 11 bases aligning to TRBD2. The CDR3 DNA reads TGTGCCAGCAGCTTAGCTCCTAGCGGGGGGTTAAATGAGCAGTTCTTC. Its protein product is CASSLAPSGGLNEQFF.